This TCR beta chain came from a study of tissue T cells after allogeneic stem cell transplantation. Whole-study results and caveats: Across patients, clones rarely overlapped, yet motif clusters were shared tissue-specifically. Some tissue clones might be persisting host cells; their alloreactivity or antigen specificity was not determined.

In germline, CDR1 is GFQATS, CDR2 STVNSAI. The CDR3 consists of 14 residues. Sample time point: mouse harvest day 7 after allogeneic transplant. Tail vein injection delivered 10^7 T-cell-depleted bone marrow cells and 10^6 splenic CD5+ T cells. B6 (H2b) cells into BALB/c (H2d) mice; tissues taken at day 7 or 14. TCRdb's table, derived via immunoSEQ multiplex PCR, lists solely in-frame clones and lacks some. The sample lists 7,200 or so clones, about 46% occurring once. This clone is deemed medium-sized. Its antigen is not identified. An end of the junction differs from the germline gene, which may be a read error. Each gene name is a mouse one. Sequencing ends 1 residue short of the CDR3 end; the germline J gene provides the rest.

This clonotype originated in a female BALB/c mouse given C57BL/6 T cells with graft-versus-host disease after an allogeneic hematopoietic cell transplant. The specimen sequenced was gut tissue. The chain has TRBV20 and TRBJ2-7; 10 bases map to TRBD2. The CDR3 loop is CGAWDWGSSYEQYF. The CDR3 DNA, read in part, is TGTGGTGCTTGGGACTGGGGTAGCTCCTATGAACAGTAC.